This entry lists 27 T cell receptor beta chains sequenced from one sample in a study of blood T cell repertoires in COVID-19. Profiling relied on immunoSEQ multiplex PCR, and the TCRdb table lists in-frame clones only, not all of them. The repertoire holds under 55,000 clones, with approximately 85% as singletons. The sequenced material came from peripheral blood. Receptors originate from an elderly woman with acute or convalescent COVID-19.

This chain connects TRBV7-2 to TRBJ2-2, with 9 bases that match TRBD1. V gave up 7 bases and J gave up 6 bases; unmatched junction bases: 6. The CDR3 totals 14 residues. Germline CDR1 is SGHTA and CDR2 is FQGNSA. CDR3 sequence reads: CASTRTGGPGELFF. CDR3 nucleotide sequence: TGTGCCAGCACCCGAACAGGGGGCCCCGGGGAGCTGTTTTTT.

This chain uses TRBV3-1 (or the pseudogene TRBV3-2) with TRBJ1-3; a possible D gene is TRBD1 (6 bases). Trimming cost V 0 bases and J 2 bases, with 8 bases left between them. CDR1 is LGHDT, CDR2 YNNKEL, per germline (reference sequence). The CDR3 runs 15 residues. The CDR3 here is CASSQERQAGNTIYF. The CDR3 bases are TGTGCCAGCAGCCAAGAGAGACAGGCTGGAAACACCATATATTTT.

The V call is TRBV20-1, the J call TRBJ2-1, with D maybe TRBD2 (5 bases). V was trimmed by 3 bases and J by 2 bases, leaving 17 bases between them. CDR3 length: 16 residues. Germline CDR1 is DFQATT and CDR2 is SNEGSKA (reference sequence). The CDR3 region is CSASWSLSSPYNEQFF. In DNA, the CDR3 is TGCAGTGCTAGTTGGTCTTTGTCTAGCCCCTACAATGAGCAGTTCTTC.

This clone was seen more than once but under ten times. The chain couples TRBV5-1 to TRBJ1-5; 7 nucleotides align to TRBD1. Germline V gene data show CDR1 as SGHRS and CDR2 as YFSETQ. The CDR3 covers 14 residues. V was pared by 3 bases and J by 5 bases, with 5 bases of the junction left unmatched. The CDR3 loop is CASSSGQLDQPQHF. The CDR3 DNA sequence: TGCGCCAGCAGCTCGGGACAGCTTGATCAGCCCCAGCATTTT. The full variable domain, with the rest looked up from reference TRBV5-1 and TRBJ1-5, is KAGVTQTPRYLIKTRGQQVTLSCSPISGHRSVSWYQQTPGQGLQFLFEYFSETQRNKGNFPGRFSGRQFSNSRSEMNVSTLELGDSALYLCASSSGQLDQPQHFGDGTRLSIL.

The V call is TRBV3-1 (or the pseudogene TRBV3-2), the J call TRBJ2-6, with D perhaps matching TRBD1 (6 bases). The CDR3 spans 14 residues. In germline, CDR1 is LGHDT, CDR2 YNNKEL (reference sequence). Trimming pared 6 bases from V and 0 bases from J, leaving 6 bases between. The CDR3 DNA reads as TGTGCCAGCAGAGGGGGCTCTGGGGCCAACGTCCTGACTTTC. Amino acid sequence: CASRGGSGANVLTF.

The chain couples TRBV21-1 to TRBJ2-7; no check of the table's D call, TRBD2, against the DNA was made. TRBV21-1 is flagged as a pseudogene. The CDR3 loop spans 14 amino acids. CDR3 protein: CASKESGNLNEQYF. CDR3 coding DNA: TGTGCCAGCAAAGAGAGCGGGAATCTCAACGAGCAGTACTTC.

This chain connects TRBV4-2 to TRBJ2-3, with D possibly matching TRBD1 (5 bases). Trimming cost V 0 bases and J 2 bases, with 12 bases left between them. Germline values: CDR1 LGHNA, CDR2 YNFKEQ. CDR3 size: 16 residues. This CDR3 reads CASSQDFRVNTDTQYF. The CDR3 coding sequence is TGTGCCAGCAGCCAAGATTTCAGGGTTAACACAGATACGCAGTATTTT.

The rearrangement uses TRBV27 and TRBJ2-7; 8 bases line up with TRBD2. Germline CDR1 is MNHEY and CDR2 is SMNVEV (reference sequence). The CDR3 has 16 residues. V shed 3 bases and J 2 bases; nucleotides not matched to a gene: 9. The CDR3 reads CASSLGGGRPPYEQYF. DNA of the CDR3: TGTGCCAGCAGTTTGGGGGGCGGGAGGCCGCCCTACGAGCAGTACTTC.

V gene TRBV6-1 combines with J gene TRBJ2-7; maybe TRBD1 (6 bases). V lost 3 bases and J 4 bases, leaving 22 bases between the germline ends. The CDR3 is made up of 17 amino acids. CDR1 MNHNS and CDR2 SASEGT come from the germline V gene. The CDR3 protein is CASSEGGGQPRGYEQYF. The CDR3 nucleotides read TGTGCCAGCAGTGAGGGCGGAGGCCAGCCCAGGGGATACGAGCAGTACTTC.

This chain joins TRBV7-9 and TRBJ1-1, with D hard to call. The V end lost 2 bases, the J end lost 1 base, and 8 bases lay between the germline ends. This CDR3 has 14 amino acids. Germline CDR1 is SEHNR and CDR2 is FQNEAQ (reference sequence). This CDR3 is CASSLPNQNTEAFF. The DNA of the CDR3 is TGTGCCAGCAGCTTACCCAATCAGAACACTGAAGCTTTCTTT.

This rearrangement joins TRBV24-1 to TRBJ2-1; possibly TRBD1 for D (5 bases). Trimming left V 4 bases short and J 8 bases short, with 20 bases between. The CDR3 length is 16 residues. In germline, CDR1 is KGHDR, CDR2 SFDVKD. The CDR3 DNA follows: TGTGCCACCAGTGAGCGCAGGGTTGAGGCTGGGGATGAGCAGTTCTTC. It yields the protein CATSERRVEAGDEQFF.

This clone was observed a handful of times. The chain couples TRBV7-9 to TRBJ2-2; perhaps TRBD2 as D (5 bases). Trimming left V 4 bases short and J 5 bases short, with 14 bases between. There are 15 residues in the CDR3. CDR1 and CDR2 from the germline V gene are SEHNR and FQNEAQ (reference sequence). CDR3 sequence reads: CASSSGSAGTGELFF. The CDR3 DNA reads TGTGCCAGCAGCTCCGGGTCCGCGGGTACCGGGGAGCTGTTTTTT.

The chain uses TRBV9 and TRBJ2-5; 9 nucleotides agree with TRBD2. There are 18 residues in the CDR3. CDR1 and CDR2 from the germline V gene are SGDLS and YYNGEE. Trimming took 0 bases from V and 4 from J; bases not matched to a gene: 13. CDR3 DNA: TGTGCCAGCAGCGTAGGTTCACTAGCGGGTGGAATTGGAGAGACCCAGTACTTC. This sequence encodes CASSVGSLAGGIGETQYF.

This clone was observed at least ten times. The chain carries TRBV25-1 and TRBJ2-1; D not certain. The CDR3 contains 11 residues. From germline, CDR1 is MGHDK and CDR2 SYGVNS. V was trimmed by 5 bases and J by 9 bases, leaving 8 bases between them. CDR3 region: CASSQFSEQFF. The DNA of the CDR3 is TGTGCCAGCAGTCAGTTCAGTGAGCAGTTCTTC.

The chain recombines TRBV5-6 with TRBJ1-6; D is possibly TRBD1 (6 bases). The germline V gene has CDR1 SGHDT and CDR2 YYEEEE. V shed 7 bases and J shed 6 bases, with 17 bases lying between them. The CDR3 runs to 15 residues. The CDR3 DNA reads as TGTGCCAGCGGTTGGCGGGGGGCAGGTAATTCACCCCTCCACTTT. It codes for CASGWRGAGNSPLHF.

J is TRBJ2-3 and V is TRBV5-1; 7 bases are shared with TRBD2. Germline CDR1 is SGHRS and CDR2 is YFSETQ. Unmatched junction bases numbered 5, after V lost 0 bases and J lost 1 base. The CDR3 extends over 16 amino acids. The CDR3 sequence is CASSLATGGGTDTQYF. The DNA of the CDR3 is TGCGCCAGCAGCTTGGCGACGGGAGGAGGCACAGATACGCAGTATTTT.

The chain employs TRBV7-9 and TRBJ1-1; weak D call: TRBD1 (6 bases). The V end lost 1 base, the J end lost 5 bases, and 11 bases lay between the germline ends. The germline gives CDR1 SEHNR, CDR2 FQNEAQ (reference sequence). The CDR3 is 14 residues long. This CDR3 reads CASSLDGGRTEAFF. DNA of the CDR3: TGTGCCAGCAGCTTAGACGGGGGGCGAACTGAAGCTTTCTTT.

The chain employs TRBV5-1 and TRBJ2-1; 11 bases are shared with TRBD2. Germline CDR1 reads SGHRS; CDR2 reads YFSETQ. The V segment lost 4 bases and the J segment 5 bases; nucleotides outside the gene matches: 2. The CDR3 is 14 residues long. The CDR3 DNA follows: TGCGCCAGCAGCACGGGACTAGCGGACAATGAGCAGTTCTTC. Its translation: CASSTGLADNEQFF.

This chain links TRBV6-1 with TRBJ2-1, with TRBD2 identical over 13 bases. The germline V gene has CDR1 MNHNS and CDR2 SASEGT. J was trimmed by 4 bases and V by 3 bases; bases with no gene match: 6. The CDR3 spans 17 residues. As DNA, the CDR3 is TGTGCCAGCAGTGAGAGGGGACTAGCGGGATTGTACAATGAGCAGTTCTTC. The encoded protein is CASSERGLAGLYNEQFF.

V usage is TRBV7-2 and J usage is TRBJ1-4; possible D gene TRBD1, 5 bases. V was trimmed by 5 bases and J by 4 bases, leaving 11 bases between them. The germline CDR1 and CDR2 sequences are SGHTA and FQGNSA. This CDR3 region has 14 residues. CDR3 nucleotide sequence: TGTGCCAGCAGCGCCAGGGTTTTTAATGAAAAACTGTTTTTT. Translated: CASSARVFNEKLFF.

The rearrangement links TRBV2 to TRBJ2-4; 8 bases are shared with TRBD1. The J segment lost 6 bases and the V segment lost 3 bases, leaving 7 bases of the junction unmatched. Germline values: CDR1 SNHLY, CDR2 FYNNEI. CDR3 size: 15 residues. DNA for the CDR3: TGTGCCAGCAGTGACGACAGGGGCTGGGGAAACATTCAGTACTTC. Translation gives CASSDDRGWGNIQYF.

The CDR3 is CASSFVGTGSGNTIYF. CDR3 DNA sequence: TGTGCCAGCAGCTTCGTAGGAACGGGCTCTGGAAACACCATATATTTT. V is TRBV7-8 and J is TRBJ1-3, with unresolved D. V was clipped by 3 bases and J by 0 bases, with 12 bases between them. Germline V gives CDR1 SGHVS, CDR2 FQNEAQ. The CDR3 loop spans 16 amino acids.

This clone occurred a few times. CDR3 DNA: TGCAGTGCTAGTGCACTCGAGCAGTACTTC. Protein sequence: CSASALEQYF. This chain connects TRBV20-1 to TRBJ2-7; unclear D gene. This CDR3 region has 10 residues. Deletions cut 3 bases from V and 6 bases from J, with 6 bases between. Germline V gene data show CDR1 as DFQATT and CDR2 as SNEGSKA (reference sequence).

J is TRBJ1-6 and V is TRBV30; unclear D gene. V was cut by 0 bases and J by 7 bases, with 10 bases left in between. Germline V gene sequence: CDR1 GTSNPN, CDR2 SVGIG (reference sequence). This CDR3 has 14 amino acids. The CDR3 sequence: CAWSVAGSNSPLHF. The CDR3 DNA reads TGTGCCTGGAGTGTTGCGGGAAGCAATTCACCCCTCCACTTT.

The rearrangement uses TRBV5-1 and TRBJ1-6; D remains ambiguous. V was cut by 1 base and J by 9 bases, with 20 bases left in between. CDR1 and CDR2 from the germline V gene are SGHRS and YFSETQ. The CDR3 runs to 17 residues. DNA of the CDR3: TGCGCCAGCAGCTTGTCCGGGATAACGCGTAGTGCTTCACCCCTCCACTTT. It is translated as CASSLSGITRSASPLHF.

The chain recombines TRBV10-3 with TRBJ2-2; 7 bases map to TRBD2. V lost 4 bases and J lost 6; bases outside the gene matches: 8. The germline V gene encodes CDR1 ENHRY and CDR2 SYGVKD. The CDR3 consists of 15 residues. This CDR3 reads CAISAGTTSPGELFF. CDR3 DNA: TGTGCCATCAGTGCCGGGACTACCAGTCCCGGGGAGCTGTTTTTT.

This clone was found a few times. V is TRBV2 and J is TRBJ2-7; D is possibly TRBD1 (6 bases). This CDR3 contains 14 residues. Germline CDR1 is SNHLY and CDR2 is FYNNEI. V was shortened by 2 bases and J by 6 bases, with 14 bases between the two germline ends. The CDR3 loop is CASSESTTGREQYF. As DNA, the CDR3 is TGTGCCAGCAGTGAATCCACAACAGGGCGCGAGCAGTACTTC.